This TCR beta chain was obtained from a study of T-cell reconstitution after alpha-beta-depleted transplantation in children. Study-wide points: After one year, T-cell counts and TCRbeta diversity mostly came from new T cells. Where some patients showed high TCRbeta diversity at day 60, it came from recipient T cells and thymic progenitors that had survived. Reported findings indicate that, about two months after transplant, alpha-beta T cells came from several hundred expanded clones, which were derived from non-depleted graft cells.

This sample's TCRbeta library carried unique molecular identifier barcodes. TCRdb called the PCR reads again in MiXCR, with one record for every CDR3 protein. Of a few hundred thousand distinct CDR3 sequences in the sample, over 10% are singletons; the top ten hold over 2%. This CDR3 region has 15 residues. This clonotype was counted between two and nine times. Its cognate antigen is unknown. The source of this sequence is a male patient younger than 18 who had a stem cell transplant for acute myeloid leukemia, so the T cells may come from the graft donor. V and J are TRBV21-1 and TRBJ2-5; the D segment call TRBD1 is taken from the table without a DNA check. TRBV21-1 is described as a pseudogene. The sample in question was PBMCs, mostly from graft donor cells, obtained 360 days after TCRalphabeta/CD19-depleted stem cell transplant. The CDR3 loop is CASSDFGTGQETQYF. CDR3 nucleotide sequence: TGTGCCAGCAGCGACTTCGGGACAGGCCAAGAGACCCAGTACTTC.